These 28 T cell receptor beta chains share one sample of origin, sequenced in a study of T cells in Graves' hyperthyroidism and ophthalmopathy. TCR beta CDR3 sequences were amplified from RNA transcripts. HTBI primers drove first-round RT-PCR of the TCR CDR3. TCRdb fed the multiplex PCR reads into MiXCR, producing one record per CDR3 protein. The sample lists 690,000 or so distinct CDR3 sequences, 15% to 20% occurring once. The sample consisted of blood. These TCRs come from a woman between 45 and 60 years old with Graves' hyperthyroidism that later progressed to Graves' ophthalmopathy.

The table lists this clonotype with many counts. This sequence joins TRBV11-2 and TRBJ1-1; D gene unclear. The CDR3 runs to 15 residues. Germline V gene lookup returns CDR1 SGHAT and CDR2 FQNNGV. V lost 0 bases and J 1 base, leaving 9 bases between the germline ends. The DNA for the CDR3 is TGTGCCAGCAGCTTAGATCTGAACAGGAACACTGAAGCTTTCTTT. Translation gives CASSLDLNRNTEAFF.

This clonotype was seen ten or more times. The chain uses TRBV6-1 and TRBJ2-5, with D maybe TRBD2 (5 bases). Germline V gene sequence: CDR1 MNHNS, CDR2 SASEGT. The CDR3 covers 16 residues. The germline V and J ends were trimmed by 7 bases and 4 bases, with 22 bases remaining between them. CDR3 loop: CASIPRAATRGETQYF. The CDR3 DNA sequence: TGTGCCAGCATTCCTAGGGCGGCAACTCGGGGAGAGACCCAGTACTTC.

This clonotype was seen a few times. The chain links TRBV11-2 to TRBJ1-1; 7 nucleotides agree with TRBD1. Trimming cost V 3 bases and J 0 bases; bases outside gene matches: 7. The CDR3 length is 16 residues. Germline V gives CDR1 SGHAT, CDR2 FQNNGV. CDR3 DNA: TGTGCCAGCAGCTTTGCAGCAGGGGGTTTGAACACTGAAGCTTTCTTT. Protein product: CASSFAAGGLNTEAFF.

This clonotype was seen ten or more times. This chain joins TRBV30 and TRBJ2-5; D is uncertain. The CDR3 runs 13 residues. Trimming stripped 0 bases from V and 5 bases from J, with 10 bases between. CDR1 and CDR2 (germline): GTSNPN, SVGIG (reference sequence). CDR3 DNA: TGTGCCTGGAGTGTCTGGGGAAGGGAGACCCAGTACTTC. It is translated as CAWSVWGRETQYF.

About this clonotype itself: At one of its ends the junction is not consistent with the germline gene, which may arise from a read error. The rearrangement uses TRBV7-7 and TRBJ2-2; D is uncertain. Per germline, CDR1 SSHAT and CDR2 FNYEAQ (reference sequence). This CDR3 contains 16 residues. In nucleotides, the CDR3 is TGTGCTAGCAGCTTAAAACGGGCGACGAACACCGGGGAGCTGTTTTTT. It specifies CASSLKRATNTGELFF.

This clonotype occurred a few times. CDR3 nucleotides: TGTGCCAGCAGCCAAACAGGGGACTTTAGCAATCAGCCCCAGCATTTT. This translates into CASSQTGDFSNQPQHF. The V gene is TRBV4-2, the J gene TRBJ1-5; 7 bases map to TRBD1. With 2 bases clipped from V and 0 bases from J, the junction kept 4 bases outside the gene matches. The CDR3 runs to 16 residues. In germline, CDR1 is LGHNA, CDR2 YNFKEQ.

The chain uses TRBV20-1 and TRBJ2-7; D gene uncertain. There are 13 residues in the CDR3. The germline gives CDR1 DFQATT, CDR2 SNEGSKA (reference sequence). The ends were cut back, 3 bases at V and 2 bases at J, with 11 bases in the middle. CDR3 sequence: CSARGLGTYEQYF. The CDR3 nucleotides read TGCAGTGCTAGGGGTCTGGGGACCTACGAGCAGTACTTC.

This clonotype was recorded many times. This rearrangement joins TRBV3-1 to TRBJ2-1; D gene ambiguous. CDR3 length: 11 residues. From germline, CDR1 is LGHDT and CDR2 YNNKEL (reference sequence). V dropped 1 base and J dropped 9 bases, with 4 bases sitting between them. This chain's CDR3 is CASSQAPEQFF. In nucleotides, the CDR3 is TGTGCCAGCAGCCAAGCGCCTGAGCAGTTCTTC.

The chain combines TRBV20-1 with TRBJ1-4, with D hard to call. The CDR3 has 13 amino acids. The ends were cut back, 6 bases at V and 5 bases at J, with 13 bases in the middle. CDR1 and CDR2 (germline): DFQATT, SNEGSKA (reference sequence). CDR3 sequence: CSAAVGTNEKLFF. The CDR3 coding sequence is TGCAGTGCCGCCGTGGGTACGAATGAAAAACTGTTTTTT.

The sample holds many counts of this clonotype. A read error may account for a junction end that differs from germline. The CDR3 nucleotides are TGTGCCAGCAGCCAAGCGGACAGGAATGAAAAGCTGTTTTTT. It is translated as CASSQADRNEKLFF. The genes are TRBV3-1 and TRBJ1-4; 7 bases align to TRBD1. The CDR3 consists of 14 residues. In germline, CDR1 is LGHDT, CDR2 YNNKEL (reference sequence).

This clonotype was found a few times. The V gene is TRBV12-3 or TRBV12-4, the J gene TRBJ1-2, with D perhaps matching TRBD1 (5 bases). The length of the CDR3 is 12 residues. V lost 5 bases and J lost 8, with 12 bases in between. The chain's CDR3 is CASSLMRGGYTF. For the CDR3, the DNA is TGTGCCAGCAGTCTCATGCGGGGGGGCTACACCTTC.

In this sample, this clonotype turned up many times. The chain couples TRBV5-1 to TRBJ1-5; TRBD1 aligns across 8 bases. This CDR3 comprises 15 residues. The germline V gene has CDR1 SGHRS and CDR2 YFSETQ. J gave up 5 bases and V 2 bases, and 6 bases lay outside the gene matches. The CDR3 spells CASSFRTGRDQPQHF. For the CDR3, the DNA is TGCGCCAGCAGCTTCAGGACAGGGAGAGATCAGCCCCAGCATTTT.

This clonotype was counted only a few times. The rearrangement uses TRBV6-1 and TRBJ1-6, with TRBD1 matching 11 bases. J lost 8 bases, V lost 7 bases, and 4 bases had no gene match. Germline CDR1 is MNHNS and CDR2 is SASEGT. The CDR3 length is 14 residues. The CDR3 DNA sequence: TGTGCCAGCACCGGGACAGGGGGAGATTCACCCCTCCACTTT. As protein: CASTGTGGDSPLHF.

This chain uses TRBV11-3 with TRBJ2-1; weak D call: TRBD2 (6 bases). V gave up 0 bases and J gave up 12 bases, with 12 bases separating them. The CDR3 runs to 13 residues. Germline V gene data show CDR1 as SGHNT and CDR2 as YENEEA. CDR3 nucleotide sequence: TGTGCCAGCAGCTTAGAGAGATTGGGGGGGCAGTTCTTC. Protein sequence: CASSLERLGGQFF.

This clonotype was counted only a few times. This sequence joins TRBV10-3 and TRBJ1-2; weak D call: TRBD1 (6 bases). Trimming shortened V by 7 bases and J by 4 bases, and 22 bases separated the two germline ends. The CDR3 length is 16 residues. Per the germline V gene, CDR1 is ENHRY and CDR2 is SYGVKD. The CDR3 nucleotides read TGTGCCATCAAAAAGGATTCTGACAGGCGCCTCTATGGCTACACCTTC. Amino acids: CAIKKDSDRRLYGYTF.

The chain combines TRBV3-1 with TRBJ2-5; TRBD2 is a possible D gene (7 bases). From germline, CDR1 is LGHDT and CDR2 YNNKEL (reference sequence). Trimming removed 1 base from V and 4 bases from J, with 16 bases in between. The CDR3 has 16 amino acids. The CDR3 DNA follows: TGTGCCAGCAGCCAAGCTTCGCGGGGGCATTTAGAGACCCAGTACTTC. This codes for CASSQASRGHLETQYF.

This chain uses TRBV20-1 with TRBJ2-5; D may be TRBD1 or TRBD2 (5 bases each). The germline V gene encodes CDR1 DFQATT and CDR2 SNEGSKA (reference sequence). The CDR3 covers 12 residues. V lost 4 bases, J lost 5 bases, and 11 bases lay in between. CDR3 amino acids: CSAMRGEETQYF. CDR3 bases: TGCAGTGCTATGAGAGGGGAGGAGACCCAGTACTTC.

This clonotype has at least ten counts. The rearrangement uses TRBV29-1 and TRBJ1-2; 10 nucleotides align to TRBD1. Unmatched junction bases numbered 9, after V lost 6 bases and J lost 2 bases. The germline CDR1 and CDR2 sequences are SQVTM and ANQGSEA. CDR3 length equals 15 residues. The CDR3: CSVEDRGIGNYGYTF. The CDR3 coding sequence is TGCAGCGTAGAGGACAGGGGGATAGGAAACTATGGCTACACCTTC.

This clonotype was detected a few times. One end of the junction varies from germline; a read error may be responsible. This chain uses TRBV2 with TRBJ2-3, with TRBD2 as a possible D gene (6 bases). The CDR3 consists of 14 residues. Looked up from germline, CDR1 is SNHLY and CDR2 is FYNNEI. The CDR3 DNA sequence: TGTGCTAGCATAGCTAGAGGAGGGTCAGATACGCAGTATTTT. It codes for CASIARGGSDTQYF.

This chain connects TRBV20-1 to TRBJ2-3; 13 bases line up with TRBD2. Unmatched junction bases numbered 3, after V lost 7 bases and J lost 5 bases. This CDR3 has 13 residues. Germline values: CDR1 DFQATT, CDR2 SNEGSKA (reference sequence). CDR3 protein: CSVTSGGVDTQYF. The CDR3 DNA reads as TGCAGTGTAACTAGCGGGGGGGTAGATACGCAGTATTTT.

At least ten counts were recorded for this clonotype. CDR3 protein: CASSETGTDTQYF. CDR3 DNA sequence: TGTGCCAGCAGTGAGACCGGCACAGATACGCAGTATTTT. This chain connects TRBV2 to TRBJ2-3; D gene ambiguous. Trimming took off 3 bases at V and 1 base at J, with 5 bases between the two ends. The CDR3 is 13 amino acids. Germline V lookup: CDR1 SNHLY, CDR2 FYNNEI.

A few counts support this clonotype. V gene TRBV6-5 combines with J gene TRBJ1-2; D gene ambiguous. The CDR3 totals 13 residues. CDR1 is MNHEY, CDR2 SVGAGI, per germline. V gave up 0 bases and J gave up 7 bases, with 9 bases separating them. The CDR3 protein is CASSYSPGSGYTF. CDR3 bases: TGTGCCAGCAGTTACTCGCCAGGTTCTGGCTACACCTTC.

The table lists this clonotype with a few counts. This sequence joins TRBV3-1 and TRBJ2-3, with 7 bases that match TRBD2. Germline CDR1 and CDR2: LGHDT and YNNKEL (reference sequence). Trimming took 3 bases from V and 3 from J; bases not matched to a gene: 9. CDR3 length equals 16 residues. CDR3 nucleotides: TGTGCCAGCAGCCACTTACGGGGGGACGGGACAGATACGCAGTATTTT. Translated: CASSHLRGDGTDTQYF.

This clonotype showed up just a few times. A much larger clone differs from this one at a single base, so this may be a read error. The gene calls are TRBV11-2 and TRBJ2-1; tentative D call: TRBD2 (6 bases). CDR1 and CDR2 (germline): SGHAT, FQNNGV. The CDR3 totals 15 residues. CDR3 protein: CAGSFLGGLGNEQFF. As DNA, the CDR3 is TGTGCCGGCAGCTTCTTGGGGGGATTGGGCAATGAGCAGTTCTTC.

Worth noting for this clonotype: Its ends do not fully match the called genes, so a read error is possible. The CDR3 sequence is CAGSLGRRPTGNEQFF. The CDR3 region has the DNA TGCGCCGGCAGCTTGGGACGGAGACCCACGGGCAATGAGCAGTTCTTC. The V gene is TRBV5-1, the J gene TRBJ2-1; D could derive from TRBD1 or TRBD2 (5 bases each). The CDR3 runs 16 residues. Germline values: CDR1 SGHRS, CDR2 YFSETQ.

This chain uses TRBV6-1 with TRBJ2-7; 15 bases are a match to TRBD2. After removal of 6 bases from V and 7 bases from J, the junction contained 19 bases not matched to a gene. This CDR3 has 19 amino acids. In germline, CDR1 is MNHNS, CDR2 SASEGT. The CDR3 DNA reads as TGTGCCAGCAGCCCTACCCCCGGGACTAGCGGGGGGATCAGTCGGGAGCAGTACTTC. It yields the protein CASSPTPGTSGGISREQYF.

As for this clonotype: This may be a read error: a much more frequent sequence differs by one nucleotide. As the CDR3 is not closed by the conserved phenylalanine or tryptophan, this likely results from a read error. This chain connects TRBV12-5 to TRBJ1-1; D is unresolved. Trimming removed 5 bases from V and 2 bases from J, with 15 bases in between. CDR1 and CDR2 (germline): LGHNT, FRNRAP. This CDR3 contains 15 residues. The CDR3 here is CASGPTPTGNTEAFL. CDR3 DNA sequence: TGTGCTAGTGGTCCAACCCCGACGGGAAACACTGAAGCTTTCCTT.

V gene TRBV7-9 combines with J gene TRBJ2-1; 9 positions match TRBD1. The length of the CDR3 is 15 residues. With V trimmed by 7 bases and J by 2 bases, 6 bases remained unmatched. Germline CDR1 SEHNR, CDR2 FQNEAQ (reference sequence). The CDR3 region is CASTPGQGPYNEQFF. The CDR3, as DNA: TGTGCCAGCACCCCGGGACAGGGACCCTACAATGAGCAGTTCTTC.